The TCR beta chain described here comes from a study of blood T cell repertoires in COVID-19. Study context: COVID-19 samples, acute and convalescent, were from the United States, Italy and Spain.

The table came from immunoSEQ multiplex PCR; TCRdb's copy has only in-frame clones and leaves some out. The data hold 230,000 or so clones, with about four fifths observed a single time. Germline CDR1 and CDR2: LGHNT and FRNRAP. The V gene end was trimmed by 5 bases and the J gene end by 7 bases; junction bases not matched to a gene: 10. The CDR3 loop spans 17 amino acids. Source material: peripheral blood. The source of this sequence is a woman over 75 with COVID-19, enrolled during active disease. The chain is built from TRBV12-5 and TRBJ2-2; 13 bases fit TRBD2. The CDR3 sequence: CASGRGLAGDQGGELFF. The CDR3 DNA is TGTGCTAGTGGTCGTGGACTAGCGGGGGACCAGGGCGGGGAGCTGTTTTTT.